Below are 12 T cell receptor beta chains sequenced from a single sample in a study of control samples from healthy donors and cancer patients. TCRdb's copy holds only in-frame clones and misses some; the assay was immunoSEQ multiplex PCR. The sample carries approximately 140,000 clones, 88% recorded once. Sequenced: blood. The receptors come from a woman aged 25-40 years in good health.

CDR3 coding DNA: TGTGCCAGCCAGGACATGTTTCGCACTGAAGCTTTCTTT. Translated, it gives CASQDMFRTEAFF. The chain is built from TRBV6-5 and TRBJ1-1, with D possibly TRBD1 on 5 matching bases. This CDR3 is 13 amino acids long. Germline V gene sequence: CDR1 MNHEY, CDR2 SVGAGI. V dropped 8 bases and J dropped 4 bases, with 14 bases sitting between them.

V and J are TRBV2 and TRBJ1-4; 7 bases match TRBD1. J was trimmed by 4 bases and V by 6 bases; bases with no gene match: 5. The CDR3 is 14 amino acids. Germline-derived CDR1 and CDR2 are SNHLY and FYNNEI. The CDR3 spells CASRGGQFNEKLFF. The CDR3 nucleotides are TGTGCCAGCAGGGGGGGACAGTTTAATGAAAAACTGTTTTTT.

The V call is TRBV11-2, the J call TRBJ2-1, with 11 bases fitting TRBD2. In germline, CDR1 is SGHAT, CDR2 FQNNGV. The CDR3 spans 15 residues. The trim removed 5 bases at V and 4 bases at J, leaving 4 bases unmatched. In DNA form, the CDR3 reads TGTGCCAGCAGCGCGGGACTAGCGGATTACAATGAGCAGTTCTTC. This translates into CASSAGLADYNEQFF.

The chain has TRBV15 and TRBJ2-7, with TRBD2 matching over 7 bases. CDR1 and CDR2 from the germline V gene are LNHNV and YYDKDF (reference sequence). The CDR3 has 16 amino acids. Losses at the gene ends were 1 base for V and 0 bases for J; bases not matched to a gene: 6. The CDR3 loop is CATSRVSAGSSYEQYF. The CDR3 region has the DNA TGTGCCACCAGCAGAGTCTCAGCGGGAAGCTCCTACGAGCAGTACTTC.

The chain links TRBV2 to TRBJ2-3; 14 positions match TRBD2. The CDR3 spans 15 residues. The V segment lost 7 bases and the J segment 4 bases; nucleotides outside the gene matches: 4. The germline gives CDR1 SNHLY, CDR2 FYNNEI. The CDR3 DNA reads TGTGCCAGCAAAGGGACTAGCGGGAGCCCAGATACGCAGTATTTT. Translating it yields CASKGTSGSPDTQYF. Full variable domain (missing parts from reference TRBV2 and TRBJ2-3): EPEVTQTPSHQVTQMGQEVILRCVPISNHLYFYWYRQILGQKVEFLVSFYNNEISEKSEIFDDQFSVERPDGSNFTLKIRSTKLEDSAMYFCASKGTSGSPDTQYFGPGTRLTVL.

This sequence joins TRBV30 and TRBJ1-1; a weak D match, TRBD1 (5 bases). CDR1 is GTSNPN, CDR2 SVGIG, per germline (reference sequence). The V gene lost 0 bases and the J gene lost 0 bases, with 11 bases spanning the gap. CDR3 length equals 15 residues. The CDR3 spells CAWSVLRGLNTEAFF. The CDR3 DNA follows: TGTGCCTGGAGTGTATTGCGGGGCCTGAACACTGAAGCTTTCTTT.

For this clone: The sample has other DNA sequences that encode this CDR3 too. The V gene is TRBV19, the J gene TRBJ1-5, with 8 bases lining up with TRBD1. CDR1 and CDR2 from the germline V gene are LNHDA and SQIVND (reference sequence). Trimming removed 6 bases from V and 6 bases from J; junction bases left unmatched: 4. CDR3 size: 13 residues. The CDR3 DNA follows: TGTGCCAGTAGCGGGACAGGCGGTCAGCCCCAGCATTTT. Encoded protein: CASSGTGGQPQHF.

J is TRBJ2-1 and V is TRBV27, with D possibly TRBD2 on 5 matching bases. The length of the CDR3 is 14 residues. Germline V gene sequence: CDR1 MNHEY, CDR2 SMNVEV (reference sequence). V lost 6 bases to trimming and J lost 14 bases, with 23 bases between them. CDR3 in amino acids: CASSLPGVGGEKFF. CDR3 bases: TGTGCCAGCAGCCTCCCGGGTGTTGGAGGAGAAAAGTTCTTC.

The chain carries TRBV5-1 and TRBJ2-2; 12 nucleotides agree with TRBD1. The CDR3 runs to 16 residues. V was clipped by 6 bases and J by 4 bases; unmatched bases: 7. The germline CDR1 and CDR2 sequences are SGHRS and YFSETQ. In nucleotides, the CDR3 is TGCGCCAGCATCAGGGGGGACAGGGGGCTCACCGGGGAGCTGTTTTTT. It specifies CASIRGDRGLTGELFF.

J is TRBJ2-7 and V is TRBV19; D unresolved. The CDR3 loop spans 14 amino acids. The germline CDR1 and CDR2 sequences are LNHDA and SQIVND (reference sequence). V lost 4 bases, J lost 5 bases, and 15 bases lay in between. The CDR3 loop reads CASSRNWGNNEQYF. CDR3 nucleotides: TGTGCCAGTAGTAGGAACTGGGGTAACAACGAGCAGTACTTC.

The chain links TRBV28 to TRBJ1-5; D may be TRBD1 (5 bases). The ends were cut back, 3 bases at V and 11 bases at J, with 11 bases in the middle. In germline, CDR1 is MDHEN, CDR2 SYDVKM. There are 12 residues in the CDR3. The CDR3 sequence is CASSLGDRAQHF. The CDR3 DNA sequence: TGTGCCAGCAGTTTGGGGGATCGGGCCCAGCATTTT.

This chain connects TRBV6-5 to TRBJ2-7; 14 nucleotides line up with TRBD2. After removal of 3 bases from V and 4 bases from J, the junction contained 5 bases not matched to a gene. Germline CDR1 and CDR2: MNHEY and SVGAGI. This CDR3 has 16 residues. The CDR3 coding sequence is TGTGCCAGCAGTTATGGACTAGCGGGAGGAGGGTACGAGCAGTACTTC. It translates to CASSYGLAGGGYEQYF.